This T cell receptor beta chain was obtained from a study of T-cell memory formation after mild COVID-19. General study findings and limits: Contracting clones localized mainly to CM and EM when CD4+ and mainly to EMRA when CD8+. Clones that shrank (day 15 to 85) were balanced CD4/CD8, whereas later expanders leaned CD4+. Unconfirmed was the SARS-CoV-2 specificity of second-wave clones that peaked on day 37. Several responding clones turned up in pre-infection memory, indicating that cross-reactive memory may have taken part.

This clonotype was observed a handful of times. Its antigen is unidentified. TCRdb reprocessed the 5' RACE reads with MiXCR, giving one entry per CDR3 protein. The sample has some 130,000 distinct CDR3 sequences; 15% to 20% are singletons. The CDR3 has 14 residues. V lost 3 bases, J lost 2 bases, and 4 bases stayed unmatched. Germline CDR1 and CDR2: ENHRY and SYGVKD. The receptor comes from an adult woman who had mild COVID-19 (a few samples of this study predate the infection). Cell type and time point are not known. The V and J genes are TRBV10-3 and TRBJ2-7; TRBD2 aligns across 7 bases. The sequencing sample was made of PBMCs or a T cell subset sorted from them (not recorded which). The CDR3 coding sequence is TGTGCCATCAGTGACGGCGCGGGGGCCTACGAGCAGTACTTC. Residues: CAISDGAGAYEQYF.